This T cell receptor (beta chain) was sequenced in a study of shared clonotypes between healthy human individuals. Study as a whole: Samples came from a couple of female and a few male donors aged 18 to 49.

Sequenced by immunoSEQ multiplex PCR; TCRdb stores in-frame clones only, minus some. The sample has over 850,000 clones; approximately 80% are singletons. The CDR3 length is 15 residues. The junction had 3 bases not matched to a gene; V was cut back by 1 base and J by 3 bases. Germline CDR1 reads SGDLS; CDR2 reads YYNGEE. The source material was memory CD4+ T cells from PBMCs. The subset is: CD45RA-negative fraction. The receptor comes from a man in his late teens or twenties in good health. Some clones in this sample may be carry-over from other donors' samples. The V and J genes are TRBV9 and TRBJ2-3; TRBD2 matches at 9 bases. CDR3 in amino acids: CASSVRSGRTDTQYF. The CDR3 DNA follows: TGTGCCAGCAGCGTACGAAGCGGGAGGACAGATACGCAGTATTTT.